Given below is one TCR beta chain in context. Antigen specificity is unknown. This specimen comes from a study of cytomegalovirus exposure and HLA in healthy donors. Across the whole study: Of a few hundred genotyped donors, more than 70% clustered with self-reported Caucasian donors. Findings and caveats of the study: In a later analysis, V- and J-gene trimming of beta chains associated with a DCLRE1C missense variant, replicated independently. A later analysis showed TCR association rates differing by HLA locus, peaking at DRB1 and lowest at HLA-C.

V shed 1 base and J shed 2 bases, with 15 bases lying between them. The CDR3 contains 17 residues. Germline CDR1 and CDR2: SGHTA and FQGTGA. Use of 60 Vbeta and 13 Jbeta primers characterized the PCR. The assay was immunoSEQ multiplex PCR, and TCRdb's table has in-frame clones only and misses some. This sample carries about 120,000 clones, roughly 71% of them seen once, and the ten largest clones take 2.5% to 3.5%. Though nominally healthy at sampling, donors likely had unrecorded immune exposures. Source material: PBMCs. The source is a woman in her thirties or forties in good health and CMV-seropositive. This chain joins TRBV7-3 and TRBJ2-1; D is unresolved. CDR3 amino acids: CASSLSGGLGPYNEQFF. The CDR3 nucleotides are TGTGCCAGCAGCTTAAGCGGTGGCCTAGGCCCCTACAATGAGCAGTTCTTC.